Listed below are T cell receptor beta chains from one sample, sequenced in a study of tissue T cells after allogeneic stem cell transplantation. Repertoires were generated with immunoSEQ multiplex PCR, while TCRdb's copy carries only in-frame clones and drops some. In the table there are approximately 6,100 clones, roughly four fifths of which are singletons. The sequencing used blood, collected before transplantation. These receptors all stem from a man aged 40-75 years who later had graft-versus-host disease after an allogeneic stem cell transplant. Both conserved end residues are part of each CDR3. Each record gives: CDR3 DNA, CDR3 protein, D gene, clone size, V gene, J gene. A D gene is named only where the DNA matches it firmly. Some rows mark clone size as missing; the rest say once, few, many or name a class of expanded clone.

CDR3 DNA: TGCAGTGCCCCGACAGGGGTCGAGCAGTACTTC; CDR3 protein: CSAPTGVEQYF; D gene: TRBD1; clone size: few; V gene: TRBV20-1; J gene: TRBJ2-7
CDR3 DNA: TGCGCCAGCAGCTTGGGGAACAGTTTGGCAACTAATGAAAAACTGTTTTTT; CDR3 protein: CASSLGNSLATNEKLFF; D gene: NA; clone size: NA; V gene: TRBV5-1; J gene: TRBJ1-4
CDR3 DNA: TGTGCCAGCAGCCAAGACCTTCCACAGGGCGGAGGGCAGCCCCAGCATTTT; CDR3 protein: CASSQDLPQGGGQPQHF; D gene: NA; clone size: few; V gene: TRBV3-1/TRBV3-2; J gene: TRBJ1-5
CDR3 DNA: TGTGCCAGCAGCCCGAGTCGCAATCAGTTCTTC; CDR3 protein: CASSPSRNQFF; D gene: NA; clone size: NA; V gene: TRBV5-8; J gene: TRBJ2-1
CDR3 DNA: TGTGCCAGCAGTTTATCCAAGGACAGCCTCCGCGGCTACACCTTC; CDR3 protein: CASSLSKDSLRGYTF; D gene: NA; clone size: few; V gene: TRBV27; J gene: TRBJ1-2
CDR3 DNA: TGTGCCAGCAAACCCAGGGGGGTTGGGGCTTTCTTT; CDR3 protein: CASKPRGVGAFF; D gene: TRBD1; clone size: NA; V gene: TRBV6-5; J gene: TRBJ1-1
CDR3 DNA: TGTGCCAGCAGCTCTTACGACAGGGGCGGAGAGACCCAGTACTTC; CDR3 protein: CASSSYDRGGETQYF; D gene: TRBD1; clone size: NA; V gene: TRBV7-9; J gene: TRBJ2-5
CDR3 DNA: TGTGCCAGCAGCCCAGGGGGAGCTTCTGGAAACACCATATATTTT; CDR3 protein: CASSPGGASGNTIYF; D gene: TRBD1; clone size: NA; V gene: TRBV9; J gene: TRBJ1-3
CDR3 DNA: TGCAGCGTCCACAGGGAAGCTAACTATGGCTACACCTTC; CDR3 protein: CSVHREANYGYTF; D gene: NA; clone size: large; V gene: TRBV29-1; J gene: TRBJ1-2
CDR3 DNA: TGTGCCAGCAGTTATCTAGAACTATATGGCTACACCTTC; CDR3 protein: CASSYLELYGYTF; D gene: NA; clone size: few; V gene: TRBV6-2/TRBV6-3; J gene: TRBJ1-2
CDR3 DNA: TGTGCCAGCAGCGTAGGGGGCTTGGCGGACACCATATATTTT; CDR3 protein: CASSVGGLADTIYF; D gene: NA; clone size: NA; V gene: TRBV9; J gene: TRBJ1-3
CDR3 DNA: TGCAGCGTTGAGGGATCGGGAAACACCATATATTTT; CDR3 protein: CSVEGSGNTIYF; D gene: NA; clone size: few; V gene: TRBV29-1; J gene: TRBJ1-3
CDR3 DNA: TGTGCCTGGAGTGTACAGGACACCCGCACAGATACGCAGTATTTT; CDR3 protein: CAWSVQDTRTDTQYF; D gene: NA; clone size: NA; V gene: TRBV30; J gene: TRBJ2-3
CDR3 DNA: TGTGCCATCAGTTCCAATGACCTAGCGGGGACCTACAATGAGCAGTTCTTC; CDR3 protein: CAISSNDLAGTYNEQFF; D gene: TRBD2; clone size: NA; V gene: TRBV10-3; J gene: TRBJ2-1
CDR3 DNA: TGTGCCAGCAGCCCGCGAACAGGGGAAAACATTCAGTACTTC; CDR3 protein: CASSPRTGENIQYF; D gene: TRBD1; clone size: NA; V gene: TRBV11-3; J gene: TRBJ2-4
CDR3 DNA: TGTGCCAGCAGCTTAGTCTTTTCCCGAGGAATCATCTACAATGAGCAGTTCTTC; CDR3 protein: CASSLVFSRGIIYNEQFF; D gene: NA; clone size: NA; V gene: TRBV11-2; J gene: TRBJ2-1
CDR3 DNA: TGTGCCAGCAGCCTCTGGACAGGAAGCAATTCACCCCTCCACTTT; CDR3 protein: CASSLWTGSNSPLHF; D gene: TRBD1; clone size: NA; V gene: TRBV5-4; J gene: TRBJ1-6